This T cell receptor beta chain was sequenced in a study of T-cell reconstitution after alpha-beta-depleted transplantation in children. The ends lost 8 bases at V and 4 bases at J; junction bases unmatched: 12. This CDR3 has 18 amino acids. Library preparation (for TCRbeta) was performed with unique molecular identifiers. TCRdb processed the PCR reads anew with MiXCR; each CDR3 protein has one entry. The sample lists about 540,000 distinct CDR3 sequences, 18% occurring once. The sequence derives from a human donor who donated a stem cell graft to a child with acute lymphoblastic leukemia. The sample in question was PBMCs from the stem cell graft donor, obtained from the stem cell graft. V usage is TRBV12-3 or TRBV12-4 and J usage is TRBJ2-1; 15 positions agree with TRBD2. The CDR3 loop is CASSVGGLAGGEYNEQFF. Here the CDR3 DNA reads TGTGCCAGCTCGGTTGGGGGACTAGCGGGAGGAGAGTACAATGAGCAGTTCTTC.